This TCR beta chain was sequenced for a study of blood T cell repertoires in COVID-19. For the study at large: Researchers got acute and convalescent COVID-19 samples from the United States, Italy and Spain. The cDNA or gDNA used as material had been derived from T cells, B-cell-depleted T cells, or PBMCs.

In the original workflow: Amplification with reference gene primers provided the estimates of nucleated cell counts. Sequencing was performed with immunoSEQ multiplex PCR; in TCRdb, only in-frame clones are kept and a portion is missing. That table supplies the V and J calls and clone size; D and trimming were determined from the DNA. The table has about 91,000 clones, approximately 77% seen once. Germline loops: CDR1 MNHNS, CDR2 SASEGT. This CDR3 spans 16 amino acids. Trimming at V came to 2 bases and at J to 14 bases, leaving 11 bases not matched to a gene. The specimen was peripheral blood. The V call is TRBV6-1, the J call TRBJ1-6; 11 nucleotides align to TRBD1. The TCR comes from an elderly woman with acute or convalescent COVID-19. The CDR3 loop reads CASSETGTGGKWALHF. Here the CDR3 DNA reads TGTGCCAGCAGTGAAACCGGGACAGGGGGAAAATGGGCCCTCCACTTT.